Below, one T cell receptor (beta chain) is given with its context. This sample was included in a study of cytomegalovirus exposure and HLA in healthy donors. The CDR3 consists of 13 residues. CDR1 ENHRY and CDR2 SYGVKD come from the germline V gene. The primer mix had 60 Vbeta and 13 Jbeta primers. Per the authors' pipeline: Unique TCR beta chains totaled some 80 million in a later count, with roughly 11 million of them shared. Sequencing used immunoSEQ multiplex PCR; TCRdb keeps in-frame clones, though not all of them. That table gives V, J and clone size, and the DNA gave D and trimming. The data show roughly 100,000 clones, roughly 80% seen once.

Sequencing input: PBMCs. The origin of this receptor is a man younger than 45 in good health and CMV-seropositive. The chain carries TRBV10-3 and TRBJ2-5, with 10 bases identical to TRBD2. The J call is doubtful: the DNA matches TRBJ2-7 better. CDR3: CAINGLAAHEQYF. CDR3 nucleotide sequence: TGTGCCATCAACGGACTAGCGGCCCACGAGCAGTACTTC.